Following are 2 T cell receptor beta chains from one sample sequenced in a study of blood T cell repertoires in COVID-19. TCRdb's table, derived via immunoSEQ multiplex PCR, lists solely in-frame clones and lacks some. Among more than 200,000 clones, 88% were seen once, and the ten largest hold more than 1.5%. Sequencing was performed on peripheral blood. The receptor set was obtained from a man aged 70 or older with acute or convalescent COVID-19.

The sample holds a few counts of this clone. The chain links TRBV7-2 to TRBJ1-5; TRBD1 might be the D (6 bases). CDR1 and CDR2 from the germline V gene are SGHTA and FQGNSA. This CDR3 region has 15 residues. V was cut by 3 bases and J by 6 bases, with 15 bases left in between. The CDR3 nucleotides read TGTGCCAGCAGCTTGGAAAGGGGGGGGACTCAGCCCCAGCATTTT. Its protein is CASSLERGGTQPQHF.

CDR3 DNA: TGCGCCAGCAGTCTGGAACTAGCGGCCCCAGAGCAGTTCTTC. Translation: CASSLELAAPEQFF. The chain uses TRBV5-1 and TRBJ2-1; 8 nucleotides line up with TRBD2. The CDR3 runs to 14 residues. With 5 bases clipped from V and 10 bases from J, the junction kept 11 bases outside the gene matches. Germline CDR1 and CDR2: SGHRS and YFSETQ.